Below are 13 T cell receptor beta chains sequenced from a single sample in a study of graft-versus-host responses after intestinal transplantation. Some clones are missing from TCRdb's copy, which holds only in-frame ones; the method was immunoSEQ multiplex PCR. In the table there are tens of thousands of clones, about 89% of which are singletons. Sequences were derived from PBMCs, sampled 650 to 690 days after intestinal transplant. The receptors here all came from a human patient who received an intestinal transplant, so some T cells may come from the graft donor.

J is TRBJ2-5 and V is TRBV19; D might be TRBD2 (6 bases). V gave up 6 bases and J gave up 4 bases, with 12 bases separating them. Germline lookup yields CDR1 LNHDA and CDR2 SQIVND (reference sequence). There are 13 residues in the CDR3. CDR3 region: CASSVAGGETQYF. The CDR3 DNA is TGTGCCAGTAGCGTAGCCGGGGGAGAGACCCAGTACTTC.

This chain connects TRBV6-1 to TRBJ2-7; perhaps D is TRBD1 or TRBD2 (5 bases each). The CDR3 is 15 amino acids. Germline CDR1 MNHNS, CDR2 SASEGT. Trimming pared 3 bases from V and 0 bases from J, leaving 12 bases between. Written as DNA, the CDR3 is TGTGCCAGCAGTGAGACGTCAGGGACCTCCTACGAGCAGTACTTC. Protein: CASSETSGTSYEQYF.

V usage is TRBV2 and J usage is TRBJ1-2, with D tentatively TRBD1 (5 bases). The CDR3 is 14 residues long. Trimming shortened V by 4 bases and J by 7 bases, and 16 bases separated the two germline ends. The germline V gene encodes CDR1 SNHLY and CDR2 FYNNEI. The DNA for the CDR3 is TGTGCCAGCAGTGCGAAGTCAGGGTCAGCTGGCTACACCTTC. Amino acids: CASSAKSGSAGYTF.

The chain links TRBV5-4 to TRBJ2-6, with D tentatively TRBD2 (5 bases). There are 16 residues in the CDR3. Germline V CDR1 and CDR2: SGHNT, YYREEE (reference sequence). V was trimmed by 2 bases and J by 0 bases, leaving 9 bases between them. CDR3 protein: CASSFRTLSGANVLTF. The DNA for the CDR3 is TGTGCCAGCAGCTTCAGGACTCTCTCTGGGGCCAACGTCCTGACTTTC.

The rearrangement joins TRBV18 to TRBJ1-2; no definite D call. Trimming removed 3 bases at V and 3 bases at J, with 2 bases between. The CDR3 covers 11 residues. Germline assignment: CDR1 KGHSH and CDR2 LQKENI. CDR3 in amino acids: CASSPDYGYTF. The CDR3 DNA sequence: TGTGCCAGCTCACCCGACTATGGCTACACCTTC.

The CDR3 DNA reads TGTGCCAGCAGCGGCCCAAGAAACACCATATATTTT. Its protein product is CASSGPRNTIYF. J is TRBJ1-3 and V is TRBV9; D is unresolved. The V gene's germline CDR1 is SGDLS and CDR2 YYNGEE. This CDR3 region has 12 residues. The V and J ends lost 3 bases and 5 bases respectively, with 6 bases between them.

This clone was observed a handful of times. V is TRBV5-6 and J is TRBJ1-6, with D possibly being TRBD1 (6 bases). The CDR3 is 16 residues long. Looked up from germline, CDR1 is SGHDT and CDR2 is YYEEEE. V was shortened by 0 bases and J by 4 bases, with 11 bases between the two germline ends. CDR3 amino acids: CASSLGGQTYNSPLHF. The DNA for the CDR3 is TGTGCCAGCAGCTTGGGAGGACAGACGTATAATTCACCCCTCCACTTT.

Of note for this clone: A read error may produce the germline difference seen at one junction end. This chain connects TRBV7-8 to TRBJ2-7; 7 positions match TRBD2. Germline V gene data show CDR1 as SGHVS and CDR2 as FQNEAQ. The CDR3 totals 15 residues. CDR3 residues: CASGQEGLAAYEQYF. In DNA form, the CDR3 reads TGCGCCAGCGGCCAAGAGGGCCTAGCGGCCTACGAGCAGTACTTC. Together with reference TRBV7-8 and TRBJ2-7, the CDR3 gives the full variable domain: GAGVSQSPRYKVAKRGQDVALRCDPISGHVSLFWYQQALGQGPEFLTYFQNEAQLDKSGLPSDRFFAERPEGSVSTLKIQRTQQEDSAVYLCASGQEGLAAYEQYFGPGTRLTVT.

V and J are TRBV4-2 and TRBJ2-2; D unclear. The CDR3 contains 16 residues. Trimming removed 1 base at V and 7 bases at J, with 16 bases between. Per the germline V gene, CDR1 is LGHNA and CDR2 is YNFKEQ. The CDR3 bases are TGTGCCAGCAGCCAAGGTATACAGAGGTCTGGCGGGGAGCTGTTTTTT. Translating it yields CASSQGIQRSGGELFF.

V usage is TRBV12-5 and J usage is TRBJ1-2; D is ambiguous. Trimming removed 5 bases at V and 7 bases at J, with 17 bases between. The CDR3 runs to 14 residues. Per the germline V gene, CDR1 is LGHNT and CDR2 is FRNRAP. In DNA form, the CDR3 reads TGTGCTAGTGGTCGTTTAGGGCAGATCTTTGGCTACACCTTC. As protein: CASGRLGQIFGYTF.

This clone was found once. The chain is built from TRBV6-1 and TRBJ2-7, with D perhaps TRBD1 or TRBD2 (5 bases each). The CDR3 loop spans 13 amino acids. V was trimmed by 1 base and J by 3 bases, leaving 7 bases between them. Germline CDR1 is MNHNS and CDR2 is SASEGT. CDR3 nucleotides: TGTGCCAGCAGTGAAGGGGACCACTACGAGCAGTACTTC. Its translation is CASSEGDHYEQYF.

This chain links TRBV11-2 with TRBJ2-5, with TRBD2 identical over 10 bases. The DNA end lines up better with TRBJ2-7; the J call may be wrong. Germline V CDR1 and CDR2: SGHAT, FQNNGV. The CDR3 totals 14 residues. CDR3 in amino acids: CASRPGLAYYEQYF. In DNA form, the CDR3 reads TGTGCCAGCAGGCCGGGACTAGCGTACTACGAGCAGTACTTC.

The V gene is TRBV29-1, the J gene TRBJ2-7; the D gene is possibly TRBD2 (7 bases). CDR3 length: 14 residues. V lost 6 bases and J lost 3, with 18 bases in between. Germline CDR1 reads SQVTM; CDR2 reads ANQGSEA. The CDR3 here is CSVAGAGVDYEQYF. CDR3 bases: TGCAGCGTCGCGGGGGCCGGTGTCGACTACGAGCAGTACTTC.